This TCR beta chain was found in a study of beta chain features in type 1 diabetes. About the research overall: Healthy donors and patients showed comparable age, gender and cell yields. Findings and caveats of the study: Possibly, sequencing cDNA over-represented cells that had high TCR expression levels. The study found moderately but significantly shorter TCRB CDR3s in all four CD4+ subsets of Type 1 diabetes patients.

Germline CDR1 is SGHNT and CDR2 is YYREEE (reference sequence). V was clipped by 0 bases and J by 6 bases, with 14 bases between them. The CDR3 spans 15 residues. By way of CD45RO/CCR7/CD25/CD127/CD95/CD27, the CD4+ regulatory, stem cell-like memory, central memory and naive cells were sorted. In the case of this clone: Antigen: not known.

Sequencing targeted expressed TCRB transcripts, as all isolated RNA had been reverse transcribed. The average output of naive, central memory and regulatory T cell samples was 3 million to 4 million reads. Some clones are missing from TCRdb's copy, which holds only in-frame ones; the method was immunoSEQ multiplex PCR. The sample yields over 300,000 clones, about a tenth seen once. The gene calls are TRBV5-4 and TRBJ2-3; tentatively, D is TRBD1 (5 bases). Sequenced: central memory CD4+ T cells from blood. This TCR was sampled from a young man with type 1 diabetes. CDR3 coding DNA: TGTGCCAGCAGCTTGGTGGAATCGGACACCGATACGCAGTATTTT. Residues: CASSLVESDTDTQYF.